This T cell receptor beta chain came from a study of blood T cell repertoires in COVID-19. Study background: From T cells, B-cell-depleted T cells, or PBMCs came the material, which was cDNA or gDNA.

Participants spanned ages about 18 to 100 years and resided in about 24 US areas. Exposed participants came across a COVID-19 case within 2 weeks before study entry. Some clones are missing from TCRdb's copy, which holds only in-frame ones; the method was immunoSEQ multiplex PCR. The table includes 300,000 to 350,000 clones, 85% to 95% detected once. In germline, CDR1 is SEHNR, CDR2 FQNEAQ (reference sequence). The CDR3 consists of 19 residues. Unmatched junction bases numbered 16, after V lost 6 bases and J lost 4 bases. The sequencing input was PBMCs or T cells enriched from blood (not recorded which). The clonotype was recovered from a woman in her twenties or thirties who had been exposed to COVID-19. This chain links TRBV7-9 with TRBJ2-3, with TRBD2 matching 13 bases. In DNA, the CDR3 is TGTGCCAGCAGACCCCGTGGACTAGCGGGGGATCACTCCCCAGATACGCAGTATTTT. This translates into CASRPRGLAGDHSPDTQYF.